A selection of T cell receptor beta chains follows, all from one sample in a study of T cells in Graves' hyperthyroidism and ophthalmopathy. TCRdb independently ran MiXCR on the multiplex PCR reads; one entry per CDR3 protein. The profile shows some 530,000 distinct CDR3 sequences, approximately 22% of them singletons. Material for sequencing was blood. These receptor sequences come from a woman aged 70-85 years with Graves' ophthalmopathy. Both conserved end residues are part of each CDR3. The D gene is left open where the match is weak. Rows give clone size only sometimes, using once, few, many, or a class for an expanded clone.

j_call	clone_size	v_call	d_call	cdr3_nt	cdr3_aa
TRBJ2-7	many	TRBV5-1	TRBD1	TGTGCCAGCAGCCTCCCCGGGACAGTATCCTACGAGCAGTACTTC	CASSLPGTVSYEQYF
TRBJ2-2	few	TRBV7-2	TRBD1	TGTGCCAGCATCCAGGGGGCGAACACCGGGGAGCTGTTTTTT	CASIQGANTGELFF
TRBJ1-1	many	TRBV7-7	TRBD1	TGTGCTAGCAGCCGGGGACAGGGCGCTGAAGCTTTCTTT	CASSRGQGAEAFF
TRBJ2-3	many	TRBV15	TRBD2	TGTGCCACCAGACCCGGGACTAACACAGATACGCAGTATTTT	CATRPGTNTDTQYF
TRBJ2-2	NA	TRBV7-6	NA	TGTGCCAGCAGCTTGGAGGGTCAAACCGGGGAGCTGTTTTTT	CASSLEGQTGELFF
TRBJ1-4	NA	TRBV19	NA	TGTGCCAGTAGTATACGCAGGAATAATGAAAAACTGTTTTTT	CASSIRRNNEKLFF
TRBJ1-5	few	TRBV4-1	TRBD1	TGCGCCAGCAGCCAATCGGGACAGGCGGGAGGGCCCCAGCATTTT	CASSQSGQAGGPQHF
TRBJ1-6	few	TRBV28	NA	TGTGCCAGCAGTCGCAAGGGACTGTATAATTCACCCCTCCACTTT	CASSRKGLYNSPLHF
TRBJ1-5	NA	TRBV6-2/TRBV6-3	NA	TGTGCCAGCAGTTACTCTCCCCCGCGGGGTCAGCCCCAGCATTTT	CASSYSPPRGQPQHF
TRBJ1-2	NA	TRBV5-6	NA	TGTGCCAGCAGCTTGGTGCTGGGAAAGGATGGCCACACCTTC	CASSLVLGKDGHTF